Listed here are 18 T cell receptor beta chains from one sample, sequenced in a study of cytomegalovirus exposure and HLA in healthy donors. Assay: immunoSEQ multiplex PCR; the TCRdb copy retains only in-frame clones and omits some. The repertoire holds about 240,000 clones, with around 86% as singletons. The sequenced sample consisted of PBMCs. These receptors came from a woman aged 30 to 39 in good health and CMV-seropositive.

The V and J genes are TRBV2 and TRBJ1-5, with D perhaps matching TRBD1 (6 bases). V was clipped by 5 bases and J by 4 bases, with 15 bases between them. CDR3 length: 15 residues. The V gene's germline CDR1 is SNHLY and CDR2 FYNNEI. CDR3 sequence: CASSTSHRENQPQHF. In DNA, the CDR3 is TGTGCCAGCAGTACATCACACAGGGAGAATCAGCCCCAGCATTTT. The whole variable domain, remainder taken from reference TRBV2 and TRBJ1-5, is EPEVTQTPSHQVTQMGQEVILRCVPISNHLYFYWYRQILGQKVEFLVSFYNNEISEKSEIFDDQFSVERPDGSNFTLKIRSTKLEDSAMYFCASSTSHRENQPQHFGDGTRLSIL.

V and J are TRBV29-1 and TRBJ2-1; 8 nucleotides match TRBD2. From germline, CDR1 is SQVTM and CDR2 ANQGSEA. This CDR3 has 15 residues. Unmatched junction bases numbered 8, after V lost 5 bases and J lost 2 bases. This chain's CDR3 is CSVSSGGIPYNEQFF. CDR3 nucleotides: TGCAGCGTTTCCAGCGGGGGCATCCCCTACAATGAGCAGTTCTTC.

V is TRBV28 and J is TRBJ2-7, with TRBD1 matching 8 bases. After removal of 7 bases from V and 0 bases from J, the junction contained 8 bases not matched to a gene. The V gene's germline CDR1 is MDHEN and CDR2 SYDVKM. The CDR3 has 15 amino acids. The CDR3 region is CASTLGGQASYEQYF. In DNA, the CDR3 is TGTGCCAGCACCCTGGGGGGACAGGCCTCCTACGAGCAGTACTTC. Combining the CDR3 with reference TRBV28 and TRBJ2-7 gives the whole variable domain DVKVTQSSRYLVKRTGEKVFLECVQDMDHENMFWYRQDPGLGLRLIYFSYDVKMKEKGDIPEGYSVSREKKERFSLILESASTNQTSMYLCASTLGGQASYEQYFGPGTRLTVT.

The chain has TRBV7-9 and TRBJ2-3; 7 bases match TRBD1. Germline V lookup: CDR1 SEHNR, CDR2 FQNEAQ (reference sequence). Unmatched junction bases numbered 8, after V lost 5 bases and J lost 0 bases. The CDR3 covers 16 residues. CDR3 protein: CASSQSDRPSTDTQYF. CDR3 nucleotides: TGTGCCAGCAGCCAATCGGACAGGCCCAGCACAGATACGCAGTATTTT. Using reference TRBV7-9 and TRBJ2-3 for the parts outside the CDR3, the full variable domain is DTGVSQNPRHKITKRGQNVTFRCDPISEHNRLYWYRQTLGQGPEFLTYFQNEAQLEKSRLLSDRFSAERPKGSFSTLEIQRTEQGDSAMYLCASSQSDRPSTDTQYFGPGTRLTVL.

This chain's CDR3 is CASSLIQGLYNEQFF. CDR3 DNA: TGTGCCAGCAGCTTGATTCAGGGGCTCTACAATGAGCAGTTCTTC. This chain joins TRBV5-6 and TRBJ2-1, with D possibly being TRBD1 (6 bases). V was shortened by 1 base and J by 3 bases, with 11 bases between the two germline ends. This CDR3 has 15 residues. CDR1 is SGHDT and CDR2 is YYEEEE in the germline V gene.

The chain employs TRBV27 and TRBJ2-1; 8 nucleotides align to TRBD1. Germline V lookup: CDR1 MNHEY, CDR2 SMNVEV (reference sequence). V shed 5 bases, J shed 8 bases, and the junction held 8 bases outside the gene matches. The CDR3 extends over 14 amino acids. The CDR3 nucleotides are TGTGCCAGCAGTCCCCAGGGGGCAGGTTATGAGCAGTTCTTC. Amino acids: CASSPQGAGYEQFF.

The rearrangement uses TRBV5-1 and TRBJ1-4; 7 bases map to TRBD1. The J segment lost 0 bases and the V segment lost 0 bases, leaving 2 bases of the junction unmatched. In germline, CDR1 is SGHRS, CDR2 YFSETQ. The CDR3 runs 16 residues. DNA for the CDR3: TGCGCCAGCAGCTTGGGGACAGGTGCAACTAATGAAAAACTGTTTTTT. This codes for CASSLGTGATNEKLFF.

The chain has TRBV30 and TRBJ2-1, with unresolved D. Germline V CDR1 and CDR2: GTSNPN, SVGIG (reference sequence). V gave up 0 bases and J gave up 4 bases, with 16 bases separating them. The CDR3 sequence is 16 residues long. CDR3 region: CAWSVRAGVKYNEQFF. The CDR3 DNA follows: TGTGCCTGGAGTGTACGAGCAGGCGTCAAATACAATGAGCAGTTCTTC. Full variable domain (rest looked up from reference TRBV30 and TRBJ2-1): SQTIHQWPATLVQPVGSPLSLECTVEGTSNPNLYWYRQAAGRGLQLLFYSVGIGQISSEVPQNLSASRPQDRQFILSSKKLLLSDSGFYLCAWSVRAGVKYNEQFFGPGTRLTVL.

Concerning this clone itself: One junction end does not reproduce the germline sequence, and a read error may be involved. The V call is TRBV12-5, the J call TRBJ2-5, with no clear D. Germline values: CDR1 LGHNT, CDR2 FRNRAP. The CDR3 runs 9 residues. CDR3 DNA: TGTGCTAGTGGTCCCAACTTCGACTTC. Protein sequence: CASGPNFDF.

In this sample, this clone turned up a few times. The chain is built from TRBV5-4 and TRBJ2-2; the match to TRBD1 covers 10 bases. The length of the CDR3 is 15 residues. With V trimmed by 4 bases and J by 5 bases, 5 bases remained unmatched. The germline CDR1 and CDR2 sequences are SGHNT and YYREEE (reference sequence). CDR3 nucleotides: TGTGCCAGCAGCAGGGACAGGGGAAGGACCGGGGAGCTGTTTTTT. The encoded protein is CASSRDRGRTGELFF.

The chain combines TRBV7-8 with TRBJ2-1; 7 bases align to TRBD2. Trimming took 4 bases from V and 0 from J; bases not matched to a gene: 9. Germline-derived CDR1 and CDR2 are SGHVS and FQNEAQ. The CDR3 runs 17 residues. CDR3 in amino acids: CASSSSSGGSSYNEQFF. CDR3 coding DNA: TGTGCCAGCAGCTCTTCTAGCGGCGGAAGCTCCTACAATGAGCAGTTCTTC.

The gene calls are TRBV27 and TRBJ1-4; perhaps TRBD1 as D (5 bases). The CDR3 is 13 residues long. From germline, CDR1 is MNHEY and CDR2 SMNVEV (reference sequence). Trimming stripped 2 bases from V and 7 bases from J, with 8 bases between. CDR3 in DNA: TGTGCCAGCAGTTTAAGAAGGGGTGAAAAACTGTTTTTT. Translated: CASSLRRGEKLFF.

This clone has more than one count but fewer than ten. The chain couples TRBV2 to TRBJ2-1; possible D gene TRBD2, 6 bases. The CDR3 spans 18 residues. Germline CDR1 SNHLY, CDR2 FYNNEI. V was pared by 8 bases and J by 0 bases, with 23 bases between. CDR3 protein: CASETGTLFTSSYNEQFF. CDR3 in DNA: TGTGCCAGCGAAACCGGGACTCTCTTCACGAGCTCCTACAATGAGCAGTTCTTC.

This clone has a handful of counts. CDR3 nucleotides: TGTGCCAGCAGCGGGACAGGTGGCCACGAGCAGTACTTC. Encoded protein: CASSGTGGHEQYF. J is TRBJ2-7 and V is TRBV9; 7 nucleotides line up with TRBD1. V was clipped by 3 bases and J by 5 bases; unmatched bases: 5. Germline CDR1 SGDLS, CDR2 YYNGEE. The CDR3 runs to 13 residues.

This clone has only a few counts. The chain employs TRBV27 and TRBJ1-1, with D uncertain. CDR3 length: 11 residues. Between the trimmed V and J ends, which lost 8 bases and 2 bases, there was a span of 6 bases. Germline V CDR1 and CDR2: MNHEY, SMNVEV (reference sequence). The CDR3 reads CASRGNTEAFF. The DNA of the CDR3 is TGTGCCAGCCGGGGTAACACTGAAGCTTTCTTT.

The CDR3 DNA follows: TGTGCCATCAGTGAGGGGCAGGGCTTTGACTATGGCTACACCTTC. This translates into CAISEGQGFDYGYTF. The V and J genes are TRBV10-3 and TRBJ1-2, with TRBD1 as a possible D gene (5 bases). This CDR3 comprises 15 residues. The V gene's germline CDR1 is ENHRY and CDR2 SYGVKD. Trimming removed 2 bases from V and 3 bases from J, with 13 bases in between.

This clone was counted a single time. The V call is TRBV7-9, the J call TRBJ1-3, with 7 bases matching TRBD1. This CDR3 region has 15 residues. Unmatched junction bases numbered 8, after V lost 5 bases and J lost 4 bases. CDR1 is SEHNR and CDR2 is FQNEAQ in the germline V gene (reference sequence). CDR3 nucleotide sequence: TGTGCCAGCAGCCCAGTTGACAGGGACGGAAACACCATATATTTT. The encoded protein is CASSPVDRDGNTIYF. The full variable domain, rest sourced from reference TRBV7-9 and TRBJ1-3, is DTGVSQNPRHKITKRGQNVTFRCDPISEHNRLYWYRQTLGQGPEFLTYFQNEAQLEKSRLLSDRFSAERPKGSFSTLEIQRTEQGDSAMYLCASSPVDRDGNTIYFGEGSWLTVV.

The chain employs TRBV28 and TRBJ2-7, with a weak D call TRBD2 (5 bases). The CDR3 runs to 14 residues. Germline V gene sequence: CDR1 MDHEN, CDR2 SYDVKM. V lost 2 bases, J lost 2 bases, and 10 bases lay in between. The CDR3 sequence is CASSLLGSTYEQYF. The CDR3 DNA sequence: TGTGCCAGCAGTTTACTGGGGAGTACCTACGAGCAGTACTTC. Complete variable domain (other parts from reference TRBV28 and TRBJ2-7): DVKVTQSSRYLVKRTGEKVFLECVQDMDHENMFWYRQDPGLGLRLIYFSYDVKMKEKGDIPEGYSVSREKKERFSLILESASTNQTSMYLCASSLLGSTYEQYFGPGTRLTVT.